This T cell receptor (beta chain) was sequenced during a study of T-cell memory formation after mild COVID-19. As for the study in general: TCR clusters were mostly confined to one donor each.

Only a few counts were recorded for this clonotype. CDR1 is LNHNV, CDR2 YYDKDF, per germline (reference sequence). J was trimmed by 5 bases and V by 8 bases; bases with no gene match: 6. The CDR3 totals 13 residues. cDNA libraries for TCR alpha and TCR beta, carrying sample barcodes and UMIs, came from 5'RACE with constant-segment primers. A single record per CDR3 protein comes from TCRdb applying MiXCR to the 5' RACE reads. The table shows some 210,000 distinct CDR3 sequences, with under 30% occurring only once. The source material was PBMCs or a T cell subset sorted from them (not recorded which). This clonotype was sampled from an adult woman who had mild COVID-19 (a few samples of this study predate the infection). Cell type and time point are not known. J is TRBJ2-7 and V is TRBV15, with 10 bases matching TRBD2. In nucleotides, the CDR3 is TGTGCCACCGGGGGACTAGCGAGCAACGAGCAGTACTTC. Protein sequence: CATGGLASNEQYF.